These 6 T cell receptor beta chains came from one sample sequenced in a study of regulatory T cells in long-lasting Graves disease. Specified time point: persistent/refractory GD, antithyroid drugs over 5 years with positive TRAb. PBMCs provided the RNA from which the TCR library was made. Arm-PCR of CDR3 regions and iRepertoire HTBI primers were the basis on which TCR beta libraries were built. TCRdb reprocessed the multiplex PCR reads with MiXCR, giving one entry per CDR3 protein. The sample shows under 500,000 distinct CDR3 sequences, around 21% of them seen only once. The input for sequencing was peripheral blood mononuclear cells (PBMCs), taken when the disease was refractory, from a patient treated with antithyroid drugs. These receptors were taken from a female donor with Graves disease.

The chain joins TRBV28 to TRBJ2-7; 8 nucleotides align to TRBD2. CDR1 is MDHEN and CDR2 is SYDVKM in the germline V gene. V trimming: 5 bases; J trimming: 2 bases; junction bases outside the gene matches: 5. CDR3 length: 14 residues. The chain's CDR3 is CASSIGGGTYEQYF. CDR3 DNA sequence: TGTGCCAGCAGTATCGGGGGGGGGACCTACGAGCAGTACTTC.

The chain combines TRBV30 with TRBJ2-7, with D unresolved. V lost 1 base and J lost 5, with 9 bases in between. Germline V gene lookup returns CDR1 GTSNPN and CDR2 SVGIG (reference sequence). This CDR3 has 12 amino acids. The CDR3 bases are TGTGCCTGGAGTGGGTCACTCCACGAGCAGTACTTC. Its protein product is CAWSGSLHEQYF.

This clonotype was detected only a few times. J is TRBJ2-7 and V is TRBV20-1; D possibly uses TRBD1 or TRBD2 (7 bases each). V shed 4 bases and J shed 4 bases, with 20 bases lying between them. This CDR3 has 15 residues. CDR1 and CDR2 from the germline V gene are DFQATT and SNEGSKA (reference sequence). In DNA form, the CDR3 reads TGCAGTGCTAACAAGGGGGGGGACAGTTCTTACGAGCAGTACTTC. Encoded protein: CSANKGGDSSYEQYF.

This clonotype occurred many times. This rearrangement joins TRBV3-2 to TRBJ2-7; TRBD1 reflects the table's D call only, with no check against the DNA. TRBV3-2 is reported as a pseudogene. This CDR3 has 16 residues. This CDR3 reads CASSQGTRISSYEQYF. CDR3 coding DNA: TGTGCCAGCAGCCAAGGGACAAGGATCAGCTCCTACGAGCAGTACTTC.

The rearrangement uses TRBV5-1 and TRBJ1-4; D remains unclear. The CDR3 totals 14 residues. V lost 0 bases and J 4 bases, leaving 7 bases between the germline ends. The germline V gene has CDR1 SGHRS and CDR2 YFSETQ. The CDR3 loop reads CASSLDTYNEKLFF. The CDR3 DNA is TGCGCCAGCAGCTTGGACACCTATAATGAAAAACTGTTTTTT.

This clonotype was detected a few times. V usage is TRBV5-4 and J usage is TRBJ2-5; maybe TRBD2 (5 bases). Germline CDR1 reads SGHNT; CDR2 reads YYREEE (reference sequence). The CDR3 has 14 amino acids. Trimming took 2 bases from V and 0 from J, leaving 8 bases between them. The CDR3 bases are TGTGCCAGCAGCTTAGACGGGAACCAAGAGACCCAGTACTTC. Amino acids: CASSLDGNQETQYF.